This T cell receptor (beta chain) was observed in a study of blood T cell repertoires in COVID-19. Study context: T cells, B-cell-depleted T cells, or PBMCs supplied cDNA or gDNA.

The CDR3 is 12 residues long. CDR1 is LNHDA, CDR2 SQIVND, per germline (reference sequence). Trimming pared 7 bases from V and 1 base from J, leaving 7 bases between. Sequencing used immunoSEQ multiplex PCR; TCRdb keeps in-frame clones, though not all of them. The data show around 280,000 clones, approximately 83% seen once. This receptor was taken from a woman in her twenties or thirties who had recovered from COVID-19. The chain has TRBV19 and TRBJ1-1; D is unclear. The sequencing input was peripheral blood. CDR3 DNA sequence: TGTGCCAGTATAGTGCGGAACACTGAAGCTTTCTTT. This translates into CASIVRNTEAFF. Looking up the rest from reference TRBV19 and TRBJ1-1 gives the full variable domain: DGGITQSPKYLFRKEGQNVTLSCEQNLNHDAMYWYRQDPGQGLRLIYYSQIVNDFQKGDIAEGYSVSREKKESFPLTVTSAQKNPTAFYLCASIVRNTEAFFGQGTRLTVV.